One sample yielded the 13 T cell receptor beta chains listed below, sequenced in a study of shared clonotypes between healthy human individuals. Data came from immunoSEQ multiplex PCR; TCRdb stores just in-frame clones and leaves some out. The repertoire holds roughly 2,500,000 clones, more than 85% seen once, with roughly 0.39% in the top ten. Material for sequencing was naive CD4+ T cells from PBMCs. Subset denoted: CD45RA+ positively selected. These receptors were obtained from a man between 18 and 35 years old in good health. Some clones in this sample may be carry-over from other donors' samples.

This chain joins TRBV6-5 and TRBJ1-3; perhaps TRBD1 as D (6 bases). Germline assignment: CDR1 MNHEY and CDR2 SVGAGI. This CDR3 region has 15 residues. The ends were cut back, 2 bases at V and 3 bases at J, with 11 bases in the middle. The CDR3 protein is CASSYGGADGNTIYF. For the CDR3, the DNA is TGTGCCAGCAGTTACGGGGGGGCGGATGGAAACACCATATATTTT.

The chain has TRBV7-9 and TRBJ1-4; D unresolved. The CDR3 spans 17 residues. CDR1 is SEHNR and CDR2 is FQNEAQ in the germline V gene (reference sequence). V lost 0 bases, J lost 2 bases, and 13 bases lay in between. This CDR3 is CASSLALGVWTNEKLFF. The DNA of the CDR3 is TGTGCCAGCAGCTTAGCGCTTGGGGTTTGGACTAATGAAAAACTGTTTTTT.

V and J are TRBV5-1 and TRBJ2-1; 7 bases align to TRBD1. With V trimmed by 4 bases and J by 6 bases, 4 bases remained unmatched. Looked up from germline, CDR1 is SGHRS and CDR2 is YFSETQ. This CDR3 region has 13 residues. In nucleotides, the CDR3 is TGCGCCAGCAGCCGAGGGGACAGCAATGAGCAGTTCTTC. Translating gives CASSRGDSNEQFF. The full variable domain, with the rest looked up from reference TRBV5-1 and TRBJ2-1, is KAGVTQTPRYLIKTRGQQVTLSCSPISGHRSVSWYQQTPGQGLQFLFEYFSETQRNKGNFPGRFSGRQFSNSRSEMNVSTLELGDSALYLCASSRGDSNEQFFGPGTRLTVL.

The rearrangement links TRBV25-1 to TRBJ2-1; no clear D. V lost 0 bases and J lost 6, with 18 bases in between. This CDR3 contains 17 residues. CDR1 MGHDK and CDR2 SYGVNS come from the germline V gene. CDR3 loop: CASSEYSGASEANEQFF. The CDR3 DNA sequence: TGTGCCAGCAGTGAATATTCGGGTGCGAGTGAGGCCAATGAGCAGTTCTTC.

The chain employs TRBV4-3 and TRBJ2-1; 10 positions match TRBD2. Germline V gives CDR1 LGHNA, CDR2 YSLEER. This CDR3 has 14 residues. Trimming took 1 base from V and 8 from J; bases not matched to a gene: 2. The chain's CDR3 is CASSQGGTSDEQFF. CDR3 DNA sequence: TGCGCCAGCAGCCAAGGCGGGACTAGCGATGAGCAGTTCTTC.

In the case of this clone: This sample includes further DNA sequences coding for the same CDR3. The J gene is TRBJ2-7, the V gene TRBV28; D remains ambiguous. V was shortened by 4 bases and J by 2 bases, with 6 bases between the two germline ends. Looked up from germline, CDR1 is MDHEN and CDR2 is SYDVKM. There are 12 residues in the CDR3. The CDR3 reads CASSSDTYEQYF. The DNA of the CDR3 is TGTGCCAGCAGTTCCGACACCTACGAGCAGTACTTC.

The chain has TRBV5-1 and TRBJ2-5, with unresolved D. The tail of the sequence fits TRBJ2-7 better, so the J call may be wrong. From germline, CDR1 is SGHRS and CDR2 YFSETQ. The CDR3 length is 12 residues. In DNA form, the CDR3 reads TGCGCCAGCAGCCTCCCTAGTGACGAGCAGTACTTC. Residues: CASSLPSDEQYF.

The rearrangement links TRBV19 to TRBJ2-1; 10 positions match TRBD2. CDR1 LNHDA and CDR2 SQIVND come from the germline V gene (reference sequence). The CDR3 runs 15 residues. The V segment lost 6 bases and the J segment 3 bases; nucleotides outside the gene matches: 5. The CDR3 sequence is CASRPSGSYYNEQFF. In DNA form, the CDR3 reads TGTGCCAGTAGGCCTAGCGGGAGTTACTACAATGAGCAGTTCTTC. The variable domain in full, with the rest retrieved from reference TRBV19 and TRBJ2-1, is DGGITQSPKYLFRKEGQNVTLSCEQNLNHDAMYWYRQDPGQGLRLIYYSQIVNDFQKGDIAEGYSVSREKKESFPLTVTSAQKNPTAFYLCASRPSGSYYNEQFFGPGTRLTVL.

This clone was counted between two and nine times. V usage is TRBV10-3 and J usage is TRBJ1-3, with D hard to call. V gave up 4 bases and J gave up 0 bases, with 4 bases separating them. Germline V gene sequence: CDR1 ENHRY, CDR2 SYGVKD. The CDR3 runs to 13 residues. The CDR3 is CAISVNSGNTIYF. The CDR3 nucleotides read TGTGCCATCAGTGTTAACTCTGGAAACACCATATATTTT.

The chain uses TRBV21-1 and TRBJ2-7; the table's D call, TRBD2, has no DNA check behind it. TRBV21-1 constitutes a pseudogene. This CDR3 has 23 amino acids. The CDR3 DNA follows: TGTGCCAGCAGCCGTTTTGAAGTAGCGGGAGAGACTAGGGGTGGTATCATTGCGTGGGAGCAGTACTTC. Protein product: CASSRFEVAGETRGGIIAWEQYF.

The V call is TRBV20-1, the J call TRBJ1-1; possible D gene TRBD1, 5 bases. Trimming shortened V by 7 bases and J by 6 bases, and 12 bases separated the two germline ends. The germline V gene encodes CDR1 DFQATT and CDR2 SNEGSKA (reference sequence). The CDR3 is 11 amino acids. CDR3: CSVGGDPEAFF. CDR3 DNA: TGCAGTGTTGGGGGGGACCCTGAAGCTTTCTTT.

The rearrangement uses TRBV19 and TRBJ1-2; the match to TRBD1 covers 12 bases. Trimming cost V 6 bases and J 2 bases; bases outside gene matches: 13. The V gene's germline CDR1 is LNHDA and CDR2 SQIVND (reference sequence). The CDR3 sequence is 18 residues long. The CDR3 nucleotides are TGTGCCAGTAGAAGGGACAGGGGGCTCCTCATCGAGAACTATGGCTACACCTTC. Its translation is CASRRDRGLLIENYGYTF.

The chain is built from TRBV18 and TRBJ2-7; 10 bases fit TRBD1. In germline, CDR1 is KGHSH, CDR2 LQKENI. Losses at the gene ends were 4 bases for V and 3 bases for J; bases not matched to a gene: 6. The CDR3 length is 15 residues. As DNA, the CDR3 is TGTGCCAGCTCACGGGCCGGGGACAGGGGCTACGAGCAGTACTTC. Protein: CASSRAGDRGYEQYF.